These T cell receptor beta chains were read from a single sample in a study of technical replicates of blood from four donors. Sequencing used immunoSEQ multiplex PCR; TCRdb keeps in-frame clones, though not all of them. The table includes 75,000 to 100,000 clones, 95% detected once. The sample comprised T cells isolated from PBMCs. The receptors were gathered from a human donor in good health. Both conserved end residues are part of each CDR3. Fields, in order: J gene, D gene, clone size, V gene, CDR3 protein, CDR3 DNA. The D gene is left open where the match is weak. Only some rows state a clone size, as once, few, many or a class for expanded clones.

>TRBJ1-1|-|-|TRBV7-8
CASSLDYREAFF
TGTGCCAGCAGCTTAGATTACCGGGAAGCTTTCTTT
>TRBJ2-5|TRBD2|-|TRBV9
CASSVVGLGTETQYF
TGTGCCAGCAGCGTAGTGGGACTAGGGACAGAGACCCAGTACTTC
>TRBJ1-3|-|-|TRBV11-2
CASSATGNTIYF
TGTGCCAGCAGCGCCACAGGAAACACCATATATTTT
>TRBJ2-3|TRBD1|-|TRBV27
CASSPGTARTDTQYF
TGTGCCAGCAGTCCCGGGACAGCCCGCACAGATACGCAGTATTTT
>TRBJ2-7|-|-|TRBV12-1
CASSPGLAAYEQYF
TGTGCCAGCAGCCCGGGACTAGCGGCTTACGAGCAGTACTTC
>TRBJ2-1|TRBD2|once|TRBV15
CATSRDQLAAYNEQFF
TGTGCCACCAGCAGAGATCAACTAGCGGCCTACAATGAGCAGTTCTTC
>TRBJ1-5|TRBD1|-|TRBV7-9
CASSFAGGGQPQHF
TGTGCCAGCAGCTTCGCAGGGGGAGGTCAGCCCCAGCATTTT
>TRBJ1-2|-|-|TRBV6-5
CASSYFPSNYGYTF
TGTGCCAGCAGTTACTTCCCATCTAACTATGGCTACACCTTC
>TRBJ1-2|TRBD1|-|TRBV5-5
CASSRGQPGYTF
TGTGCCAGCAGCCGGGGACAGCCGGGCTACACCTTC
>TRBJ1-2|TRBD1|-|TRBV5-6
CASSFLDRDHGYTF
TGTGCCAGCAGCTTTCTCGACAGGGATCATGGCTACACCTTC
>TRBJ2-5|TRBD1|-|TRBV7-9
CASSSLTGRETQYF
TGTGCCAGCAGCTCCTTGACAGGGCGAGAGACCCAGTACTTC
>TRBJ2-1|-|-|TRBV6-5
CASSRGPGVNEQFF
TGTGCCAGCAGTAGGGGACCAGGGGTCAATGAGCAGTTCTTC
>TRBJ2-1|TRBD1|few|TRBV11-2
CASSRPGTVTNEQFF
TGTGCCAGCAGCCGCCCCGGGACAGTGACGAATGAGCAGTTCTTC
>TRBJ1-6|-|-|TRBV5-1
CASSFKGGQGRSSPLHF
TGCGCCAGCAGCTTTAAGGGCGGCCAGGGTAGAAGTTCACCCCTCCACTTT
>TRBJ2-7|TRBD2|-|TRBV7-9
CASSLGTSADYEQYF
TGTGCCAGCAGCTTAGGGACTAGCGCGGACTACGAGCAGTACTTC
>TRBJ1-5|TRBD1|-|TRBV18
CASSPSGTGNQPQHF
TGTGCCAGCTCACCGTCCGGGACAGGCAATCAGCCCCAGCATTTT
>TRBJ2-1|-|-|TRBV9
CASSGGLVNEQFF
TGTGCCAGCAGCGGCGGACTGGTCAATGAGCAGTTCTTC
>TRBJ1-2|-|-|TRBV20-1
CSASSSYGYTF
TGCAGTGCTAGTTCCTCCTATGGCTACACCTTC
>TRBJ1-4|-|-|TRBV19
CASSDSSLGDEKLFF
TGTGCCAGCTCGGACAGTTCCTTGGGCGATGAAAAACTGTTTTTT
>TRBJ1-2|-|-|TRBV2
CASRGREVSF
TGTGCCAGCAGGGGGAGGGAGGTCTCCTTC
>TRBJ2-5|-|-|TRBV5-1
CASSLGGGFPETQYF
TGCGCCAGCAGCTTGGGTGGGGGCTTTCCCGAGACCCAGTACTTC
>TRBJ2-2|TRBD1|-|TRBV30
CAWRVISGTGSDTGELFF
TGTGCCTGGAGGGTAATCTCCGGGACAGGGTCGGATACCGGGGAGCTGTTTTTT
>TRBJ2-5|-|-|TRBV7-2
CASSLVLQETQYF
TGTGCCAGCAGCTTAGTTCTCCAAGAGACCCAGTACTTC
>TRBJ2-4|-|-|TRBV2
CASSEYRSLAKNIQYF
TGTGCCAGCAGTGAATACAGGTCCTTAGCCAAAAACATTCAGTACTTC
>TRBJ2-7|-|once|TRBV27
CASSLSQRVSYEQYF
TGTGCCAGCAGTTTATCGCAGCGGGTCTCCTACGAGCAGTACTTC
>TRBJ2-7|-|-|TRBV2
CASSARAYEQYF
TGTGCCAGCAGTGCCAGGGCTTACGAGCAGTACTTC
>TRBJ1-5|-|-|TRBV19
CASTLAGSRNQPQHF
TGTGCCAGTACTCTTGCGGGGTCCCGCAATCAGCCCCAGCATTTT
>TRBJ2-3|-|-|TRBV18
CASSTSTDTQYF
TGTGCCAGCTCAACTAGCACAGATACGCAGTATTTT
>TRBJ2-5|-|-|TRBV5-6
CASSSSSEQETQYF
TGTGCCAGCAGCAGTTCTAGCGAACAAGAGACCCAGTACTTC
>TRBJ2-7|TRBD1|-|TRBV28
CASSSTGEYEQYF
TGTGCCAGCAGTTCCACAGGGGAGTACGAGCAGTACTTC
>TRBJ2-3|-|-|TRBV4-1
CASSQVTTYTDTQYF
TGCGCCAGCAGCCAAGTAACCACCTACACAGATACGCAGTATTTT
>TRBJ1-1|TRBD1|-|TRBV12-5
CASGARPAFSQQGQRGEAFF
TGTGCTAGTGGTGCCCGACCGGCTTTTTCACAACAGGGACAGCGGGGGGAAGCTTTCTTT
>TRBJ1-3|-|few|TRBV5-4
CASSLDPGGSGNTIYF
TGTGCCAGCAGCTTGGACCCGGGAGGATCTGGAAACACCATATATTTT
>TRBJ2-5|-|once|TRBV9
CASSPEGLQETQYF
TGTGCCAGCAGCCCTGAGGGACTCCAAGAGACCCAGTACTTC
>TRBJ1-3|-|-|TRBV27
CASRESGTSGNTIYF
TGTGCCAGCAGAGAGAGCGGGACCTCTGGAAACACCATATATTTT
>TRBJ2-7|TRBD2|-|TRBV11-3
CASSLSGGAYEQYF
TGTGCCAGCAGCTTAAGCGGGGGGGCCTACGAGCAGTACTTC
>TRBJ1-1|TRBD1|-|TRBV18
CASGQGGNTEAFF
TGTGCCAGTGGACAGGGAGGGAACACTGAAGCTTTCTTT